This is a list of T cell receptor beta chains from one sample in a study of cytomegalovirus exposure and HLA in healthy donors. The assay was immunoSEQ multiplex PCR, and TCRdb's table has in-frame clones only and misses some. The repertoire holds some 130,000 clones, with approximately 80% as singletons. The sequenced sample consisted of PBMCs. The receptors originated from a man aged 40-55 years in good health and CMV-seronegative. CDR3s include the opening cysteine and the closing phenylalanine or tryptophan. A D gene is named only where the DNA matches it firmly.

d_gene: NA
v_gene: TRBV19
CDR3aa: CASSIVGSYNEQFF

d_gene: TRBD2
v_gene: TRBV28
CDR3aa: CATHPGGSMNEQFF

d_gene: TRBD1
v_gene: TRBV29-1
CDR3aa: CSASGQNEKLFF

d_gene: TRBD1
v_gene: TRBV28
CDR3aa: CASSLVGGSYGYTF

d_gene: NA
v_gene: TRBV9
CDR3aa: CASSVDSRSNYGYTF

d_gene: NA
v_gene: TRBV28
CDR3aa: CASSSPTGGRNTEAFF

d_gene: NA
v_gene: TRBV4-1
CDR3aa: CASSQVQGISSNQPQHF

d_gene: NA
v_gene: TRBV5-8
CDR3aa: CASSLFIGGAQPQHF

d_gene: TRBD1
v_gene: TRBV10-2
CDR3aa: CASSESSGDRVVFGNQPQHF

d_gene: NA
v_gene: TRBV27
CDR3aa: CATKQVNTDTQYF

d_gene: NA
v_gene: TRBV7-8
CDR3aa: CASSLANYEQYF

d_gene: NA
v_gene: TRBV5-1
CDR3aa: CASSLGQPFSGNTIYF

d_gene: NA
v_gene: TRBV7-9
CDR3aa: CASSFSGNTIYF

d_gene: NA
v_gene: TRBV7-8
CDR3aa: CASLTGGGGYNEQFF

d_gene: NA
v_gene: TRBV6-5
CDR3aa: CASSYQGGSGNTIYF

d_gene: TRBD1
v_gene: TRBV29-1
CDR3aa: CSVEGQGSTDTQYF

d_gene: TRBD1
v_gene: TRBV27
CDR3aa: CASSLSGTGGHQPQHF

d_gene: TRBD2
v_gene: TRBV2
CDR3aa: CASRLTSEYNEQFF

d_gene: NA
v_gene: TRBV19
CDR3aa: CASSTDIYGYTF

d_gene: NA
v_gene: TRBV6-6
CDR3aa: CASSYGQLNTEAFF

d_gene: NA
v_gene: TRBV2
CDR3aa: CASIPTGLSNEQFF

d_gene: TRBD1
v_gene: TRBV30
CDR3aa: CAWSRDSYSGNTIYF

d_gene: TRBD1
v_gene: TRBV5-1
CDR3aa: CASSWGQGGDEQYF

d_gene: TRBD1
v_gene: TRBV28
CDR3aa: CASSLPGQGYTEAFF

d_gene: TRBD1
v_gene: TRBV7-8
CDR3aa: CASSPRDSSYNSPLHF

d_gene: TRBD1
v_gene: TRBV27
CDR3aa: CASRHTGTGEYEQYF

d_gene: NA
v_gene: TRBV19
CDR3aa: CASSIDGRGDTEAFF

d_gene: NA
v_gene: TRBV9
CDR3aa: CASSPQVSRNEQFF

d_gene: NA
v_gene: TRBV5-4
CDR3aa: CASSLDVRAGGYTF

d_gene: TRBD1
v_gene: TRBV6-1
CDR3aa: CASRTGTEETQYF

d_gene: TRBD1
v_gene: TRBV6-6
CDR3aa: CASSSPGQGAEAFF

d_gene: NA
v_gene: TRBV28
CDR3aa: CASRSGQFSYGYTF

d_gene: NA
v_gene: TRBV6-5
CDR3aa: CASSRGVLDTQYF

d_gene: TRBD2
v_gene: TRBV9
CDR3aa: CASSVGRLAGGPRTYEQYF

d_gene: TRBD1
v_gene: TRBV19
CDR3aa: CASSLDRQTQGEAFF

d_gene: NA
v_gene: TRBV6-1
CDR3aa: CASSELSGGKETQYF

d_gene: NA
v_gene: TRBV4-1
CDR3aa: CASSQDFYQEAFF

d_gene: NA
v_gene: TRBV5-1
CDR3aa: CASSLAGAPNQPQHF

d_gene: NA
v_gene: TRBV28
CDR3aa: CASSTRFHKGARDYEQYF

d_gene: TRBD1
v_gene: TRBV6-5
CDR3aa: CASRETGLAYGYTF

d_gene: TRBD2
v_gene: TRBV14
CDR3aa: CASSQARVAGVGETQYF

d_gene: TRBD2
v_gene: TRBV2
CDR3aa: CASTPELAGANEQFF

d_gene: TRBD1
v_gene: TRBV28
CDR3aa: CASSSGQENEKLFF

d_gene: NA
v_gene: TRBV30
CDR3aa: CAWRGGGNQPQHF